This TCR beta chain was documented in a study of lymphopenia after photon versus proton radiotherapy. The CDR3 runs to 16 residues. Trimming removed 0 bases from V and 0 bases from J, with 9 bases in between. The germline V gene encodes CDR1 PRHDT and CDR2 FYEKMQ (reference sequence). Clones were read by immunoSEQ multiplex PCR, and TCRdb kept only the in-frame ones, dropping some. The sample consists of about 83,000 clones, about four fifths of them appearing once. Study results and limitations: Post-nadir TCR diversity decline inversely tracked overall survival among those who died.

Comments on this clone: Its matching antigen is unknown.

The genes are TRBV13 and TRBJ1-5; TRBD1 is a possible D gene (6 bases). Source: peripheral blood, taken from a patient treated with proton-based radiotherapy. This receptor was identified in a man in his 60s with pancreatic cancer. CDR3 sequence (DNA): TGTGCCAGCAGCTTAGGGGTGGGACATAGCAATCAGCCCCAGCATTTT. This sequence encodes CASSLGVGHSNQPQHF.